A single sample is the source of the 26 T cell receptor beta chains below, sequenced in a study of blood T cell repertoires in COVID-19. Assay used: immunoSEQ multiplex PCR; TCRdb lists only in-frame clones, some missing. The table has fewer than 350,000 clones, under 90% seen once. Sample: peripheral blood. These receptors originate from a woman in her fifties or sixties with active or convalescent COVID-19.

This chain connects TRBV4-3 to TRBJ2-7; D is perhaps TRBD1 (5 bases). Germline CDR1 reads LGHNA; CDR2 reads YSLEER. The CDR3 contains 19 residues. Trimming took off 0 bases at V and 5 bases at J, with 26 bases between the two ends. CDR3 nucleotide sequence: TGCGCCAGCAGCCAAGATCCCCCCGTGGCAGGGCCCTGGGGCAACGAGCAGTACTTC. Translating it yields CASSQDPPVAGPWGNEQYF.

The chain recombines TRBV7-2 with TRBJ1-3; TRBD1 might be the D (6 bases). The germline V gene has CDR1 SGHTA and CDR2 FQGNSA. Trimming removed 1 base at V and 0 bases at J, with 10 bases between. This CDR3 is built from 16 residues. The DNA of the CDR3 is TGTGCCAGCAGCTTAGATACAGGGAGCTCTGGAAACACCATATATTTT. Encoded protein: CASSLDTGSSGNTIYF.

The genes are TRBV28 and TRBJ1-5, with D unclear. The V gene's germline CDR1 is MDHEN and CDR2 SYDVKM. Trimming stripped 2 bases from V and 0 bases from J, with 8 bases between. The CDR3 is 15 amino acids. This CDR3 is CASSLEGYSNQPQHF. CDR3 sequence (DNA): TGTGCCAGCAGTTTAGAGGGTTATAGCAATCAGCCCCAGCATTTT.

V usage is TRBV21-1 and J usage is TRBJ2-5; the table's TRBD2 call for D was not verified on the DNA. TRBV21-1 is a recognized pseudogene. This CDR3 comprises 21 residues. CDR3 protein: CASSYYAGEDSGDLKLETQYF. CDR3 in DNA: TGTGCCAGCAGCTATTATGCGGGGGAGGATAGCGGGGACCTAAAGTTAGAGACCCAGTACTTC.

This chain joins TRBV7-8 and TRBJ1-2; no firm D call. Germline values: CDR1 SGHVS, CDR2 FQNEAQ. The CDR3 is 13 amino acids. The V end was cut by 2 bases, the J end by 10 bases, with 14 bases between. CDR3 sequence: CASSLLRVSNYTF. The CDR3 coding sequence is TGTGCCAGCAGCTTATTAAGAGTATCGAACTACACCTTC.

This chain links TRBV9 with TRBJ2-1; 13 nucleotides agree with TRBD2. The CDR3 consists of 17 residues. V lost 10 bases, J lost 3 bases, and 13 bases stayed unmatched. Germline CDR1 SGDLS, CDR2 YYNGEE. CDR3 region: CARRGTSGGGHYNEQFF. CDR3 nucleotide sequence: TGTGCCCGCCGCGGCACTAGCGGGGGGGGACACTACAATGAGCAGTTCTTC. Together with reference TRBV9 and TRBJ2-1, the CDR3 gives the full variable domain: DSGVTQTPKHLITATGQRVTLRCSPRSGDLSVYWYQQSLDQGLQFLIQYYNGEERAKGNILERFSAQQFPDLHSELNLSSLELGDSALYFCARRGTSGGGHYNEQFFGPGTRLTVL.

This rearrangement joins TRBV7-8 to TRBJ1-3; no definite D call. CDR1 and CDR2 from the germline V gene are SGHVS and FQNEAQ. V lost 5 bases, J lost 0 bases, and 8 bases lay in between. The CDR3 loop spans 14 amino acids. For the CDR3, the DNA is TGTGCCAGCAGCCCAACGGTCTCTGGAAACACCATATATTTT. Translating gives CASSPTVSGNTIYF.

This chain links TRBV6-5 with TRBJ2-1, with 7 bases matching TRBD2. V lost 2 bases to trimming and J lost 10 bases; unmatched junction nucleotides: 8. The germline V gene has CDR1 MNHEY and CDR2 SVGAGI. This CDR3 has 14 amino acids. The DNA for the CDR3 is TGTGCCAGCAGTTACGCGGGACTATTTTGGGAGCAGTTCTTC. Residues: CASSYAGLFWEQFF.

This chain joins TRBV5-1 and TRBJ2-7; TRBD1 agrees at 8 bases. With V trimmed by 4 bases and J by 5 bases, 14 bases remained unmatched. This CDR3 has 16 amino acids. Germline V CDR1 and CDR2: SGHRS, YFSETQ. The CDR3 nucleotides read TGCGCCAGCAGCGACAACCCGGGACAGGCAATTGACGAGCAGTACTTC. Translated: CASSDNPGQAIDEQYF. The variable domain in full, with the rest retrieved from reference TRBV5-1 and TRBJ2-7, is KAGVTQTPRYLIKTRGQQVTLSCSPISGHRSVSWYQQTPGQGLQFLFEYFSETQRNKGNFPGRFSGRQFSNSRSEMNVSTLELGDSALYLCASSDNPGQAIDEQYFGPGTRLTVT.

Written as DNA, the CDR3 is TGTGCCAGCAGTTTAAGGGCGGGGGGCACCAGCACAGATACGCAGTATTTT. It encodes CASSLRAGGTSTDTQYF. The chain carries TRBV27 and TRBJ2-3; 8 bases match TRBD2. V lost 2 bases, J lost 0 bases, and 7 bases stayed unmatched. CDR1 and CDR2 from the germline V gene are MNHEY and SMNVEV (reference sequence). The CDR3 contains 17 residues.

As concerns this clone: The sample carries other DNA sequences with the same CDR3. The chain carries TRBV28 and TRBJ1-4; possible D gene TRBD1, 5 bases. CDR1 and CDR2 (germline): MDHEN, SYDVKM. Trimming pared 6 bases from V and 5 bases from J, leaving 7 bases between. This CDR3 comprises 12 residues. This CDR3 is CASRQGNEKLFF. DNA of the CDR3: TGTGCCAGCAGGCAGGGAAATGAAAAACTGTTTTTT.

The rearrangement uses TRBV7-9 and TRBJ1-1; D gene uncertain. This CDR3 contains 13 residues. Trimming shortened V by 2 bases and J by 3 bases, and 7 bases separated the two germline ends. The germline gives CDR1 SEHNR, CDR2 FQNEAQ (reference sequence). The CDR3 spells CASSLLGDTEAFF. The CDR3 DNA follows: TGTGCCAGCAGCTTACTGGGAGACACTGAAGCTTTCTTT.

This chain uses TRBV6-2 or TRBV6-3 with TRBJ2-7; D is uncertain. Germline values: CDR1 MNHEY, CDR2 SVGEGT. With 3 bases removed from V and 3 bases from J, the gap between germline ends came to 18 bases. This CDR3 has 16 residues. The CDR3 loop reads CASSYSTAEWVYEQYF. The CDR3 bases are TGTGCCAGCAGTTATAGCACTGCGGAGTGGGTCTACGAGCAGTACTTC.

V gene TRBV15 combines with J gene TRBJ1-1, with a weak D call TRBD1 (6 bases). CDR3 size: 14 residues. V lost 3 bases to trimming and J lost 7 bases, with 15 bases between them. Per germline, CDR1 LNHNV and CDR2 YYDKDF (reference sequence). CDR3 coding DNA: TGTGCCACCAGCAGCGGGGGGCCTTACGGTGAAGCTTTCTTT. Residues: CATSSGGPYGEAFF.

This CDR3 is CASSPVWEQPQHF. CDR3 coding DNA: TGTGCCAGCAGTCCCGTTTGGGAGCAGCCCCAGCATTTT. The chain uses TRBV28 and TRBJ1-5; D uncertain. CDR3 length equals 13 residues. The V gene's germline CDR1 is MDHEN and CDR2 SYDVKM. The ends were cut back, 5 bases at V and 7 bases at J, with 12 bases in the middle.

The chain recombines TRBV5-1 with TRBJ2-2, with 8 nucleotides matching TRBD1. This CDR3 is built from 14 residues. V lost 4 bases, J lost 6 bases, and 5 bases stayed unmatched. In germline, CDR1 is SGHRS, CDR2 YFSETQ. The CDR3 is CASSKTGEAGELFF. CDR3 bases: TGCGCCAGCAGCAAGACAGGGGAGGCCGGGGAGCTGTTTTTT.

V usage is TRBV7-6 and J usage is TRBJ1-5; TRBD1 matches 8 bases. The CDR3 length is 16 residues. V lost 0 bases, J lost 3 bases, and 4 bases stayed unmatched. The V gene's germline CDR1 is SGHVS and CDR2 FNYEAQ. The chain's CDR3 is CASSLAAGGVNQPQHF. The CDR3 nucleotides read TGTGCCAGCAGCTTAGCTGCAGGGGGCGTCAATCAGCCCCAGCATTTT.

The CDR3 loop is CASSLVRSGVEAFF. The CDR3 coding sequence is TGTGCCAGCAGCTTAGTACGCAGCGGGGTGGAAGCTTTCTTT. The chain is built from TRBV7-2 and TRBJ1-1, with unresolved D. V lost 1 base to trimming and J lost 8 bases, with 14 bases between them. From germline, CDR1 is SGHTA and CDR2 FQGNSA. The CDR3 is made up of 14 amino acids.

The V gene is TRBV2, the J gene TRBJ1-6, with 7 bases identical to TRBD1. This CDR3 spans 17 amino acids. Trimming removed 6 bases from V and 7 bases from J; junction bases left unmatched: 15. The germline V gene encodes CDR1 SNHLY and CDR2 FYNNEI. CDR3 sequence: CASRLDLTGTANSPLHF. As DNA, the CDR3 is TGTGCCAGCAGACTTGACCTGACAGGGACGGCGAATTCACCCCTCCACTTT.

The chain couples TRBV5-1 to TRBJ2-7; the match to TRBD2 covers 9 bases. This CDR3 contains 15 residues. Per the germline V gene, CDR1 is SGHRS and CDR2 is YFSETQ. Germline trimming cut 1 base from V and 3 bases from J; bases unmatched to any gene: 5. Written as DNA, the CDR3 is TGCGCCAGCAGCTTGAACGGCGGGGGGGTCTACGAGCAGTACTTC. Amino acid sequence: CASSLNGGGVYEQYF.

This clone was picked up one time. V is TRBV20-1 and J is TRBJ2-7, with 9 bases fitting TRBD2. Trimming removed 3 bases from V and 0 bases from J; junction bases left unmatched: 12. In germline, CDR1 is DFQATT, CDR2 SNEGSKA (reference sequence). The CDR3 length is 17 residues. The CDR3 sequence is CSASQRPKLAGSYEQYF. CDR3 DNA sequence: TGCAGTGCTAGTCAACGTCCCAAACTAGCGGGCTCCTACGAGCAGTACTTC.

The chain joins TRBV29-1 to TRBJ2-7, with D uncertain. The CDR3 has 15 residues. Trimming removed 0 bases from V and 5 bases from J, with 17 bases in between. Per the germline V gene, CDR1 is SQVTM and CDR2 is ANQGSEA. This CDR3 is CSVEDLVAKLDEQYF. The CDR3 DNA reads TGCAGCGTTGAAGATCTAGTTGCGAAGTTGGACGAGCAGTACTTC.

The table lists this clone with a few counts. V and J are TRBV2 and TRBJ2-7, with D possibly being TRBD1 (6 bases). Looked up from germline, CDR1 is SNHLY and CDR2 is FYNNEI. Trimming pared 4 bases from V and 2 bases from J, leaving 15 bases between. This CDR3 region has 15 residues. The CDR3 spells CASSAYDRRTYEQYF. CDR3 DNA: TGTGCCAGCAGTGCCTACGACAGGCGCACCTACGAGCAGTACTTC.

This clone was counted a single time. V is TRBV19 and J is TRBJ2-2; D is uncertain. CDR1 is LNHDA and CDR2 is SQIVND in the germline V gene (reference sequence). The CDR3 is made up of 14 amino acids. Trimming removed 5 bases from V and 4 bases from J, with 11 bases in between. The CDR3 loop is CASSQAGGTGELFF. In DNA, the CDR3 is TGTGCCAGTAGTCAGGCAGGTGGCACCGGGGAGCTGTTTTTT.

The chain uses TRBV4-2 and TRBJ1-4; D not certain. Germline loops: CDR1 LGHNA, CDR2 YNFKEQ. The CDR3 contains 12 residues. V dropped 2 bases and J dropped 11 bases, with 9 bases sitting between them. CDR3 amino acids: CASSQLREKLFF. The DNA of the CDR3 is TGTGCCAGCAGCCAATTGCGCGAGAAACTGTTTTTT.

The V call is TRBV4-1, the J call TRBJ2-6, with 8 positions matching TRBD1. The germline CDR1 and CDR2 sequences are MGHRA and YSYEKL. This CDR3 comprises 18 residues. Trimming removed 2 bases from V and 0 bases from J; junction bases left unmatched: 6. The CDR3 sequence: CASSQRTGRISGANVLTF. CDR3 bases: TGCGCCAGCAGCCAACGGACAGGGAGGATCTCTGGGGCCAACGTCCTGACTTTC.